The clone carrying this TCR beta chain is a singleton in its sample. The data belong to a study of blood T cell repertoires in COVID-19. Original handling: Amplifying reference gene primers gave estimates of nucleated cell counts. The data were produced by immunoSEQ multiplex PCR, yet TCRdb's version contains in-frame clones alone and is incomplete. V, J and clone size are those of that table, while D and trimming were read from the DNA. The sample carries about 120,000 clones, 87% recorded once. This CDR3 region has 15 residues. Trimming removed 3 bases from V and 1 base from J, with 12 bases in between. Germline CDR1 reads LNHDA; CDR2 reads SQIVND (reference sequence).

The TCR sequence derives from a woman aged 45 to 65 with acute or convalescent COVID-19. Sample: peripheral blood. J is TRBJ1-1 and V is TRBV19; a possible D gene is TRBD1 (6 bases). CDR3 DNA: TGTGCCAGTAGTATGCGTGACAGGCGGAACACTGAAGCTTTCTTT. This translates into CASSMRDRRNTEAFF.